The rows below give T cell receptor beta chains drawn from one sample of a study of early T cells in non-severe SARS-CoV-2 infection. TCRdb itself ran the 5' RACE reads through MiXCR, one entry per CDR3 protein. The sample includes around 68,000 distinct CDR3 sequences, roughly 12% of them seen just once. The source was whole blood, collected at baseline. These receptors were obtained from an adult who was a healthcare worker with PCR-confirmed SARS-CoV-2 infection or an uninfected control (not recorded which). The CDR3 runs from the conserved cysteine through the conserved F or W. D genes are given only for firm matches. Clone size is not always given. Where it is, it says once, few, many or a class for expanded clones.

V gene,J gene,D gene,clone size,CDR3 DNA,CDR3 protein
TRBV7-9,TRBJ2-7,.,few,TGTGCCAGCAGCTTAGTGGAACCGGGAAACTACGAGCAGTACTTC,CASSLVEPGNYEQYF
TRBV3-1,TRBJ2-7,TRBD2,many,TGTGCCAGCAGCCCCAACCCGGGACTAGCGGCCCTTGGCGGTTACTACGAGCAGTACTTC,CASSPNPGLAALGGYYEQYF
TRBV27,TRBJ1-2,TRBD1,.,TGTGCCAGCGCAGGGGGCGACTATGGCTACACCTTC,CASAGGDYGYTF
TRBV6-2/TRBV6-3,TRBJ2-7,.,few,TGTGCCAGCTCTCCTACCCGTGTGGCCTACGAGCAGTACTTC,CASSPTRVAYEQYF
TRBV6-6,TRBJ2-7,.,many,TGTGCCAGCAGTTACAGTGCGGGGGCTGGCTACGAGCAGTACTTC,CASSYSAGAGYEQYF
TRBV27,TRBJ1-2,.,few,TGTGCCAGCAGTCCCCGTGGGGCGGCCTATGGCTACACCTTC,CASSPRGAAYGYTF
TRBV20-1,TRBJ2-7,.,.,TGCAGTGCTAGAGGCCCCCGGGGGAGTGGTGTCTACGAGCAGTACTTC,CSARGPRGSGVYEQYF
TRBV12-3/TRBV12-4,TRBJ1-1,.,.,TGTGCCAGCACCAACTTCCTAAGGGGAATCACTGAAGCTTTCTTT,CASTNFLRGITEAFF
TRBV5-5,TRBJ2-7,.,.,TGTGCCAGCAGCTTTGGGGCGGGGACAGACGACTACGAGCAGTACTTC,CASSFGAGTDDYEQYF
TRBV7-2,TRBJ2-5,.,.,TGTGCCAGCAGCTCGGGCCTTGGAGAGACCCAGTACTTC,CASSSGLGETQYF
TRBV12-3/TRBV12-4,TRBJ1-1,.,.,TGTGCCAGCAGTTTGAGGCAAACGGGGGGTACTGAAGCTTTCTTT,CASSLRQTGGTEAFF
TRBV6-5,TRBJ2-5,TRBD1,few,TGTGCCAGCAGTGTTGGGACAGGTGATCCAAGGGCCCAGTACTTC,CASSVGTGDPRAQYF
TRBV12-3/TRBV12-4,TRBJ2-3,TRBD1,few,TGTGCCAGCAGCAATACAGGGGACCCAGATACGCAGTATTTT,CASSNTGDPDTQYF
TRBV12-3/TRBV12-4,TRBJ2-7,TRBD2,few,TGTGCCAGCAGTTTGGGCGGGGGCTCCTACGAGCAGTACTTC,CASSLGGGSYEQYF
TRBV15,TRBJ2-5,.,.,TGTGCCACCAGCCCAACCCCCGACCAAGAGACCCAGTACTTC,CATSPTPDQETQYF
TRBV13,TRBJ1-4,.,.,TGTGCCAGCACCGAGGGCGGGAAACTGTTTTTT,CASTEGGKLFF
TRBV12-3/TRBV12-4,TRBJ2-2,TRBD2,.,TGTGCCAGCAGGCAAGCGGGAGTTGGGACCGGGGAGCTGTTTTTT,CASRQAGVGTGELFF
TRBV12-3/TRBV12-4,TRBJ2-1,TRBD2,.,TGTGCCAGCAGTCGATATTCCAGGGGACTAGCGGAATCTAGCTCCTACAATGAGCAGTTCTTC,CASSRYSRGLAESSSYNEQFF
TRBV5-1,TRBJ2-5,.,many,TGCGCCAGCAGCTTGGCCGAGAAGACCCAGTACTTC,CASSLAEKTQYF
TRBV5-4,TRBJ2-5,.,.,TGTGCCAGCAGCTTGGCATCCCAGGGGCAAGAGACCCAGTACTTC,CASSLASQGQETQYF
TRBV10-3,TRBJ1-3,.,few,TGTGCCTCGGAACCGGGGCTCTCTGGAAACACCATATATTTT,CASEPGLSGNTIYF
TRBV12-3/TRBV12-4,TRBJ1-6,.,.,TGTGCCAGCACCCCGACAAGGAGGAGGAATTCACCCCTCCACTTT,CASTPTRRRNSPLHF
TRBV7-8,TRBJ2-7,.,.,TGTGCCAGCAGCGGGACCGAGGGCACCGAGCAGTACTTC,CASSGTEGTEQYF
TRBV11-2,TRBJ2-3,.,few,TGTGCCAGCAGCTCGTCGGGGCCGCGCACAGATACGCAGTATTTT,CASSSSGPRTDTQYF
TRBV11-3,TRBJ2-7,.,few,TGTGCCAGCAGCTTATCGGAGTCGGCTACCGGTATTCTTGCGTCCTCCTACGAGCAGTACTTC,CASSLSESATGILASSYEQYF
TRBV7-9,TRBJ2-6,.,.,TGTGCCAGCGGGACGACAGGCATTGCTCTGGGGGCCAACGTCCTGACTTTC,CASGTTGIALGANVLTF
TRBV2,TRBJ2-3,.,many,TGTGCCAGCAGTGTATCGATTAGCACAGATACGCAGTATTTT,CASSVSISTDTQYF
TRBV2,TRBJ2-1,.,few,TGTGCCAGCAATAGGGGGGACGCGAGCTCCTACAATGAGCAGTTCTTC,CASNRGDASSYNEQFF
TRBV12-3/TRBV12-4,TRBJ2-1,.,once,TGTGCCAGCAGTATCTACACAGGTTCTCATGAGCAGTTCTTC,CASSIYTGSHEQFF
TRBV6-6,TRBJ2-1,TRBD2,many,TGTGCCAGCAGTTACCCTGCGGGAGATAATGAGCAGTTCTTC,CASSYPAGDNEQFF
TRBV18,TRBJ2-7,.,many,TGTGCCAGCTCGGGAGAAGTCAACGAGCAGTACTTC,CASSGEVNEQYF
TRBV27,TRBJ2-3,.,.,TGTGCCAGCAGTTTATCGATTGTGGGGACAGATACGCAGTATTTT,CASSLSIVGTDTQYF
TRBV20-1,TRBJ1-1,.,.,TGCAGTGCTAGCTCTTCGTTCGGCACTGAAGCTTTCTTT,CSASSSFGTEAFF
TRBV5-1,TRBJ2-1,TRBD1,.,TGCGCCAGCAGCTTGGGCGACAGGGGAGGCCATGAGCAGTTCTTC,CASSLGDRGGHEQFF
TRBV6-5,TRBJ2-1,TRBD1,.,TGTGCCAGCAGTTACTCGAACCAGGGGGCGCGTTATGAGCAGTTCTTC,CASSYSNQGARYEQFF
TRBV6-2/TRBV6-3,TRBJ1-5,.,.,TGTGCCAGCAGTTATTTCGGCCTAACAGGGCGTAATCAGCCCCAGCATTTT,CASSYFGLTGRNQPQHF
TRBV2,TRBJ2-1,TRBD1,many,TGTGCCAGCGTAGAGGGACAGAGCTCCTACAATGAGCAGTTCTTC,CASVEGQSSYNEQFF
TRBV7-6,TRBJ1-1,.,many,TGTGCCAGCAGCTTAGGAACACAAACTGAAGCTTTCTTT,CASSLGTQTEAFF
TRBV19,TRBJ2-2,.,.,TGTGCCAGTAGTACTAGCTTGGGGAACACCGGGGAGCTGTTTTTT,CASSTSLGNTGELFF
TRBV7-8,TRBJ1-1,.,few,TGTGCCAGCAGTGAGGGGGGATATCTGAACACTGAAGCTTTCTTT,CASSEGGYLNTEAFF
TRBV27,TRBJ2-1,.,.,TGTGCCAGCAGTTTCAATCCTCGACCCTCCCTGAATGGATACAATGAGCAGTTCTTC,CASSFNPRPSLNGYNEQFF
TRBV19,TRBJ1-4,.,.,TGTGCCAGTAGTGCGCGACAGGCAACTAATGAAAAACTGTTTTTT,CASSARQATNEKLFF
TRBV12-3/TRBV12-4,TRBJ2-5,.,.,TGTGCCAGCAGTTTAGCTGCTAGCCGAGGGGAGACCCAGTACTTC,CASSLAASRGETQYF
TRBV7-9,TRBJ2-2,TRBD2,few,TGTGCCAGCAGCTTACTGTCCGCTAGCGGGTATTTGAATTCGGGGGAGCTGTTTTTT,CASSLLSASGYLNSGELFF
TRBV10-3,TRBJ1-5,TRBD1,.,TGTGCCATCAGCACAGGGGGCGGTAATCAGCCCCAGCATTTT,CAISTGGGNQPQHF
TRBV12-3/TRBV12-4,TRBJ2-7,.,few,TGTGCCAGCAGTAGACGGACCTCAGCCTACGAGCAGTACTTC,CASSRRTSAYEQYF
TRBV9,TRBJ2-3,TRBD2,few,TGTGCCAGCAGCGGGGGACTAGCGGGTTCGGATACGCAGTATTTT,CASSGGLAGSDTQYF
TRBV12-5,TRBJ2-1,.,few,TGTGCTAGTGGTATACAGGATTACAATGAGCAGTTCTTC,CASGIQDYNEQFF
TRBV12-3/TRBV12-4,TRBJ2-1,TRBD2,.,TGTGCCAGCAGTACGCCGGGACTAGGGGATGAGCAGTTCTTC,CASSTPGLGDEQFF
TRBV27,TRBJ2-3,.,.,TGTGCCAGCAGTCCTCCTAGCACAGATACGCAGTATTTT,CASSPPSTDTQYF
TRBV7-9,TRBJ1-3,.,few,TGTGCCAGCCCCAACCCCCGACTCAGCTCTGGAAACACCATATATTTT,CASPNPRLSSGNTIYF
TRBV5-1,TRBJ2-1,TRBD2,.,TGCGCCAGCAGCTTGGAACTAGCGGGGGATGAGCAGTTCTTC,CASSLELAGDEQFF
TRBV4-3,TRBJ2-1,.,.,TGCGCCAGCAGCCAAGGGACTCCTTACAATGAGCAGTTCTTC,CASSQGTPYNEQFF